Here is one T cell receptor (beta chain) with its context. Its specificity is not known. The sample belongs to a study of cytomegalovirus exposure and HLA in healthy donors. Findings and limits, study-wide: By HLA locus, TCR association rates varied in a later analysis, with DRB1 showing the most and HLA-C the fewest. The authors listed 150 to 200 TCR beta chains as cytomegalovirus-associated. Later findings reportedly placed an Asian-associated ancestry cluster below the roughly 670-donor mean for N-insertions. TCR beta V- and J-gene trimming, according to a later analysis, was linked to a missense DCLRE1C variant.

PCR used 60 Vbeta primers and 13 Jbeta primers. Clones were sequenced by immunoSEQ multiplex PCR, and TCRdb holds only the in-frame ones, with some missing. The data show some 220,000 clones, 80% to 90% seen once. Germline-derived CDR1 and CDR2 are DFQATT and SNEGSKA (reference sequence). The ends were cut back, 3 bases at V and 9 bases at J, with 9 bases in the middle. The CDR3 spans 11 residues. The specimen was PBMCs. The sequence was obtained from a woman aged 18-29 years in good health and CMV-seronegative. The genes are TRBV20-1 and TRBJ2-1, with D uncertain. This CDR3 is CSARTTAEQFF. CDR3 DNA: TGCAGTGCTAGGACGACTGCTGAGCAGTTCTTC.